Presented here are 20 T cell receptor beta chains from one specimen sequenced in a study of shared clonotypes between healthy human individuals. The protocol was immunoSEQ multiplex PCR, while the TCRdb copy is restricted to in-frame clones and leaves out a portion. The sample contains fewer than 3 million clones, 85% to 95% of which appear only once. The sample comprised naive CD4+ T cells from PBMCs. The sample's subset: CD45RA+ positively selected. Every receptor here comes from a man aged 18 to 29 in good health. Some clones in this sample may be carry-over from other donors' samples.

The CDR3 reads CASSSRRRAGDSPLHF. The CDR3, as DNA: TGTGCCAGCAGTTCCCGCCGTCGAGCAGGGGATTCACCCCTCCACTTT. J is TRBJ1-6 and V is TRBV6-6, with D possibly TRBD1 on 6 matching bases. Germline CDR1 MNHNY, CDR2 SVGAGI (reference sequence). CDR3 length: 16 amino acids. V dropped 4 bases and J dropped 8 bases, with 18 bases sitting between them.

The J gene is TRBJ2-3, the V gene TRBV5-1; tentatively, D is TRBD1 (5 bases). V shed 0 bases and J shed 5 bases, with 13 bases lying between them. CDR3 size: 15 residues. Germline assignment: CDR1 SGHRS and CDR2 YFSETQ. CDR3 sequence (DNA): TGCGCCAGCAGCTTGGCCAGGGCTGCGCTAGATACGCAGTATTTT. Translation gives CASSLARAALDTQYF. Full variable domain (missing parts from reference TRBV5-1 and TRBJ2-3): KAGVTQTPRYLIKTRGQQVTLSCSPISGHRSVSWYQQTPGQGLQFLFEYFSETQRNKGNFPGRFSGRQFSNSRSEMNVSTLELGDSALYLCASSLARAALDTQYFGPGTRLTVL.

V gene TRBV27 combines with J gene TRBJ2-7, with 9 nucleotides matching TRBD2. In germline, CDR1 is MNHEY, CDR2 SMNVEV (reference sequence). The CDR3 is 14 amino acids. The trim removed 8 bases at V and 2 bases at J, leaving 7 bases unmatched. The CDR3 DNA follows: TGTGCCAGCCTTCGGACTAGCGCTCCCTACGAGCAGTACTTC. It codes for CASLRTSAPYEQYF.

V usage is TRBV18 and J usage is TRBJ2-5; D is ambiguous. The CDR3 contains 15 residues. Germline V gene sequence: CDR1 KGHSH, CDR2 LQKENI. V shed 5 bases and J shed 5 bases, with 18 bases lying between them. CDR3 in amino acids: CASSSLHIFGETQYF. CDR3 sequence (DNA): TGTGCCAGCTCATCTTTACATATTTTCGGGGAGACCCAGTACTTC.

The chain couples TRBV5-1 to TRBJ2-7; D is possibly TRBD1 or TRBD2 (5 bases each). Trimming took off 4 bases at V and 3 bases at J, with 17 bases between the two ends. The germline gives CDR1 SGHRS, CDR2 YFSETQ. The CDR3 has 15 amino acids. The CDR3 spells CASSRDRADNYEQYF. DNA of the CDR3: TGCGCCAGCAGCCGTGACAGAGCGGACAACTACGAGCAGTACTTC.

The CDR3 DNA reads as TGTGCCAGCAGCTTAAAAGTCTACAATGAGCAGTTCTTC. Amino acid sequence: CASSLKVYNEQFF. This sequence joins TRBV7-3 and TRBJ2-1; no firm D call. The CDR3 spans 13 residues. V lost 1 base, J lost 3 bases, and 4 bases lay in between. The V gene's germline CDR1 is SGHTA and CDR2 FQGTGA.

The V and J genes are TRBV6-5 and TRBJ1-1, with TRBD1 identical over 10 bases. CDR3 length equals 14 residues. Unmatched junction bases numbered 6, after V lost 6 bases and J lost 5 bases. Germline V lookup: CDR1 MNHEY, CDR2 SVGAGI. The CDR3 protein is CASSLDRGRTEAFF. The CDR3 nucleotides read TGTGCCAGCAGCCTGGACAGGGGGAGGACTGAAGCTTTCTTT.

The chain employs TRBV14 and TRBJ2-1, with 8 bases matching TRBD2. Germline CDR1 SGHDN, CDR2 FVKESK. The trim removed 1 base at V and 6 bases at J, leaving 17 bases unmatched. This CDR3 has 19 residues. CDR3 DNA: TGTGCCAGCAGCCAAGGTCTTGCCTATGGACTAGCAGCGCCCAATGAGCAGTTCTTC. Translation: CASSQGLAYGLAAPNEQFF.

The chain joins TRBV30 to TRBJ1-1, with D maybe TRBD1 (6 bases). The CDR3 totals 13 residues. The V end was cut by 4 bases, the J end by 0 bases, with 9 bases between. CDR1 and CDR2 (germline): GTSNPN, SVGIG (reference sequence). The chain's CDR3 is CAWTRQVNTEAFF. The CDR3 DNA is TGTGCCTGGACCCGACAGGTGAACACTGAAGCTTTCTTT.

With respect to this clone: Other DNA sequences in the same sample also yield this CDR3. The chain employs TRBV7-9 and TRBJ2-3; no reliable D call. V lost 5 bases, J lost 2 bases, and 5 bases lay in between. Germline-derived CDR1 and CDR2 are SEHNR and FQNEAQ (reference sequence). The CDR3 is 12 amino acids. The chain's CDR3 is CASSRDTDTQYF. CDR3 coding DNA: TGTGCCAGCAGCCGAGACACAGATACGCAGTATTTT.

The chain couples TRBV18 to TRBJ1-2; D unresolved. Trimming removed 2 bases from V and 3 bases from J, with 10 bases in between. Germline CDR1 KGHSH, CDR2 LQKENI. This CDR3 is 14 amino acids long. Here the CDR3 reads CASSPFDGHYGYTF. The CDR3 region has the DNA TGTGCCAGCTCACCATTTGACGGACACTATGGCTACACCTTC.

V usage is TRBV7-2 and J usage is TRBJ2-7; 14 bases agree with TRBD2. CDR3 length equals 13 residues. CDR1 and CDR2 from the germline V gene are SGHTA and FQGNSA. V was pared by 5 bases and J by 10 bases, with 4 bases of the junction left unmatched. CDR3 nucleotides: TGTGCCAGCAGCGGTGGACTAGCGGGAGGCCAGTACTTC. Residues: CASSGGLAGGQYF.

This clone appeared once. This chain links TRBV4-1 with TRBJ2-1; 10 bases match TRBD2. The germline V gene has CDR1 MGHRA and CDR2 YSYEKL. The V gene end was trimmed by 3 bases and the J gene end by 4 bases; junction bases not matched to a gene: 6. The CDR3 extends over 16 amino acids. CDR3 DNA sequence: TGCGCCAGCAGCCACGTAGGACTAGCGGTTTACAATGAGCAGTTCTTC. The encoded protein is CASSHVGLAVYNEQFF.

This chain joins TRBV11-1 and TRBJ2-2, with TRBD2 matching over 9 bases. V shed 2 bases, J shed 7 bases, and the junction held 5 bases outside the gene matches. This CDR3 contains 15 residues. In germline, CDR1 is SGHAT, CDR2 FQDESV (reference sequence). The DNA of the CDR3 is TGTGCCAGCAGCTTATGGACTAGCGTCGGCGGGGAGCTGTTTTTT. Amino acid sequence: CASSLWTSVGGELFF.

This clone appeared a few times. Here the CDR3 reads CAWSADRASNQPQHF. As DNA, the CDR3 is TGTGCCTGGAGTGCCGACAGGGCAAGCAATCAGCCCCAGCATTTT. The chain carries TRBV30 and TRBJ1-5; TRBD1 aligns across 7 bases. This CDR3 spans 15 amino acids. The V and J ends lost 1 base and 1 base, in that order; junction bases with no gene match: 4. Germline lookup yields CDR1 GTSNPN and CDR2 SVGIG (reference sequence).

The rearrangement uses TRBV5-1 and TRBJ2-7; D is undetermined. Germline V gene data show CDR1 as SGHRS and CDR2 as YFSETQ. V dropped 4 bases and J dropped 7 bases, with 12 bases sitting between them. This CDR3 region has 12 residues. CDR3 bases: TGCGCCAGCAGCGAAGGTACGGGTGAGCAGTACTTC. Its protein product is CASSEGTGEQYF.

This chain links TRBV19 with TRBJ1-5; 9 bases line up with TRBD1. V lost 5 bases, J lost 2 bases, and 7 bases stayed unmatched. This CDR3 spans 16 amino acids. Germline lookup yields CDR1 LNHDA and CDR2 SQIVND (reference sequence). DNA for the CDR3: TGTGCCAGTAGTGTGGGACAGGGTCGTCGCAATCAGCCCCAGCATTTT. Encoded protein: CASSVGQGRRNQPQHF.

The V gene is TRBV11-2, the J gene TRBJ1-2; 7 bases are a match to TRBD1. This CDR3 spans 16 amino acids. V trimming: 3 bases; J trimming: 4 bases; junction bases outside the gene matches: 11. The germline V gene has CDR1 SGHAT and CDR2 FQNNGV. For the CDR3, the DNA is TGTGCCAGCAGCTTCGAAGCGACAGGGTGGACCTATGGCTACACCTTC. Amino acid sequence: CASSFEATGWTYGYTF.

The chain is built from TRBV11-2 and TRBJ2-7; TRBD2 is a possible D gene (6 bases). The CDR3 contains 15 residues. Germline values: CDR1 SGHAT, CDR2 FQNNGV. V lost 4 bases, J lost 6 bases, and 19 bases lay in between. For the CDR3, the DNA is TGTGCCAGCAGCTCCACTTGGGGGGATTTCGGCGAGCAGTACTTC. It is translated as CASSSTWGDFGEQYF.

The chain is built from TRBV11-2 and TRBJ2-5, with 7 positions matching TRBD1. The J call may be mistaken, given a closer DNA end match to TRBJ2-7. The CDR3 totals 14 residues. Germline lookup yields CDR1 SGHAT and CDR2 FQNNGV. The CDR3 DNA sequence: TGTGCCAGCAGCAAAGGGGGCAACTCCTACGAGCAGTACTTC. It specifies CASSKGGNSYEQYF.